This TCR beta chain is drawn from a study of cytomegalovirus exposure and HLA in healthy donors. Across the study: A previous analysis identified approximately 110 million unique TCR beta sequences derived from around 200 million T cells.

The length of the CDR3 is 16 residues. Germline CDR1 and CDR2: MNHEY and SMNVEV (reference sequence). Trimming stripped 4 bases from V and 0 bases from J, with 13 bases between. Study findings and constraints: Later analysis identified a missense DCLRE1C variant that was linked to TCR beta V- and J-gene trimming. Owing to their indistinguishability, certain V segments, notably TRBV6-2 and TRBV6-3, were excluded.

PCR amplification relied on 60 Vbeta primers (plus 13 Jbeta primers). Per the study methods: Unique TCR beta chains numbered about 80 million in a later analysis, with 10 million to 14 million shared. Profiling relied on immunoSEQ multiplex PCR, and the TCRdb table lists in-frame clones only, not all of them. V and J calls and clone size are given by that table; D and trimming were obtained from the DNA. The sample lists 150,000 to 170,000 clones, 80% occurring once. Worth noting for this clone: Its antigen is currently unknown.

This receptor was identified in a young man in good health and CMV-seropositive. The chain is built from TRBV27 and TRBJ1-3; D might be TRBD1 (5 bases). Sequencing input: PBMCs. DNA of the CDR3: TGTGCCAGCAGTTCCCGACAGCCGACCTCTGGAAACACCATATATTTT. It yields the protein CASSSRQPTSGNTIYF.